This T cell receptor (beta chain) is from a study of blood T cells in healthy people across ages (dated by TCRdb to 2013 to 2016). Concerning the study at large: In model experiments, template switching captured roughly one uniquely barcoded TCR beta cDNA molecule for every two T cells. Using deep sequencing normalized with unique cDNA molecular identifiers, the study measured how TCR beta repertoire diversity changes with age. The donors were divided into four age groups: young (average about 16 years), middle-aged (over 35), aged (around 67) and long-lived (82). For two donors (one aged 18 to 30 and one aged 80 or older), the study analyzed two additional independent replicas of 1 million unique cDNA reads from the same blood draw. To avoid experimental bias, donors of different ages were distributed randomly across sequencing lanes.

The protocol used for the library was 5' RACE. TCRdb shows the sequencer as Illumina HiSeq 2500. A second PCR of roughly 7 to 11 cycles was performed with a sample-barcoded 5' primer and a J-beta primer mix. A unique molecular identifier was introduced onto each TCR beta cDNA molecule by a template-switch 5' adaptor carrying 12 random nucleotides. Each sample yielded at least 3 million CDR3-containing paired-end reads. The Mint cDNA synthesis kit, primed by a TRBC-specific oligonucleotide, was used to synthesize first-strand cDNA from all RNA. All cDNA was treated with uracil-DNA glycosylase and then went through a first 18-cycle PCR with the universal primers M1SS and BC2_uni_R. The original pipeline was this. Each sample was normalized by randomly selecting 1 million high-quality reads, each carrying a distinct molecular identifier. Reads with shared molecular identifiers were discarded instead of being binned into consensus sequences. CDR3 identification, clonotype clustering and error correction used MiTCR with a Q25 quality threshold and the strictest error-elimination algorithm. A nonparametric unseen species model using Euler transformation provided a lower-bound estimate of total TCR beta diversity. The public reads were reprocessed in TCRdb via fastp at Q25 and MiXCR, keeping in-frame beta chains. Every entry covers one CDR3 protein and lists the most common genes and DNA from its rows. The V and J calls reflect TCRdb's pipeline rather than the authors' work. The sample table contains some 1 million distinct CDR3 sequences; only one count was recorded for 40% to 45% of them. The ten largest clones add up to under 20% of the sample.

This clonotype came up a few times. Its antigen target is currently unknown. No much larger clone is present one base from it, and per-base qualities are unavailable. CDR1 SGDLS and CDR2 YYNGEE are derived from the germline V gene. Including the terminal cysteine and phenylalanine, the CDR3 comprises 13 residues. Only the CDR3 region is kept as DNA, spanning 39 bases read in frame from base 1. V loses 4 bases, J loses 6 bases, and the germline ends lie 12 bases apart. The 39 donors, aged 6 to 90 years, were systemically healthy Caucasian individuals from Russia. Each donor gave around 9.5 milliliters of peripheral blood, collected into EDTA-treated Vacutainer tubes. Ficoll-Paque density-gradient centrifugation was used to isolate PBMCs, with at least 7 million obtained per sample. Total RNA, at least 5 micrograms per sample, was extracted from PBMCs with Trizol reagent. For every donor, an aliquot of PBMCs went through flow cytometry to measure the percentages of naive CD45RAhigh/CD27high T cells.

What the work shows at the level of the full study, not this receptor alone: As age increased, observed TCR beta diversity per million T cells dropped in a roughly linear way, and a significant reduction was already evident by age 40. Estimates of total diversity based on one million sequenced T cells were considered lower bounds and underestimates. There was a strong correlation between observed TCR beta diversity and the percentage of naive T cells measured by flow cytometry. Donor CMV infection status was unknown, potentially confounding age-related changes in expanded clonotypes. Compared with the aged group, the long-lived group had more naive CD4+ T cells, fewer expanded clones and increased TCR diversity, suggesting age selection. Conclusive comparison of naive and antigen-experienced compartments was prevented by the profiling of bulk unsorted PBMCs.

The sequence derives from a woman between 55 and 75 years old in good health. Sequencing used blood. The V and J genes are TRBV9 and TRBJ2-3; 6 matching bases give a weak D call of TRBD2. Here the CDR3 is given as CASSRAEGDTQYF. The sequence in DNA is TGTGCCAGCAGCAGGGCGGAGGGGGATACGCAGTATTTT.